This T cell receptor (beta chain) derives from a study of PD-1 blockade in mismatch repair-deficient tumors. The overall study: All were previously treated, progressing patients with about a dozen mismatch repair-deficient cancer types. Study-wide findings and caveats: Rapid post-treatment expansion, then contraction, generally preceding radiologic response, marked tumor-resident clones.

Repertoires were generated with immunoSEQ multiplex PCR, while TCRdb's copy carries only in-frame clones and drops some. The profile covers approximately 20,000 clones, with roughly four fifths appearing a single time and roughly 1.4% taken by the ten largest. About this clone itself: Its antigen remains unknown.

Mismatch repair deficiency was confirmed in all patients, by PCR or immunohistochemistry. The TCR-sequenced patients were a few responders to pembrolizumab. The ends lost 3 bases at V and 10 bases at J; junction bases unmatched: 2. CDR1 is SEHNR and CDR2 is FQNEAQ in the germline V gene (reference sequence). This CDR3 region has 12 residues. The sequences come from PBMCs, collected 52 weeks after starting pembrolizumab. V gene TRBV7-9 combines with J gene TRBJ2-1; TRBD1 agrees at 8 bases. This clonotype originated in an adult with mismatch repair-deficient cancer. CDR3: CASSFWTGEQFF. The DNA for the CDR3 is TGTGCCAGCAGCTTCTGGACAGGGGAGCAGTTCTTC.